A single sample gave rise to the 13 T cell receptor beta chains below, sequenced in a study of blood T cell repertoires in COVID-19. The assay was immunoSEQ multiplex PCR, and TCRdb's table has in-frame clones only and misses some. The sample yields about 11,000 clones, approximately 84% seen once. The sequencing sample was made of peripheral blood. The receptors originated from a man in his fifties with active COVID-19.

This clone was counted between two and nine times. CDR3 sequence: CASIEGDWSNQPQHF. In DNA, the CDR3 is TGTGCCAGCATAGAGGGGGATTGGAGCAATCAGCCCCAGCATTTT. This rearrangement joins TRBV28 to TRBJ1-5; possibly TRBD1 for D (6 bases). Trimming left V 7 bases short and J 1 base short, with 14 bases between. The CDR3 has 15 residues. Germline CDR1 is MDHEN and CDR2 is SYDVKM.

This clone was observed once. V and J are TRBV27 and TRBJ2-1; perhaps TRBD2 as D (5 bases). Germline assignment: CDR1 MNHEY and CDR2 SMNVEV (reference sequence). This CDR3 is 16 amino acids long. Between the trimmed V and J ends, which lost 0 bases and 4 bases, there was a span of 13 bases. The CDR3 nucleotides are TGTGCCAGCAGTTTATCGGGCAGCGGAGATTACAATGAGCAGTTCTTC. Amino acids: CASSLSGSGDYNEQFF.

V gene TRBV3-1 (or the pseudogene TRBV3-2) combines with J gene TRBJ2-7; a possible D gene is TRBD1 (6 bases). The germline V gene encodes CDR1 LGHDT and CDR2 YNNKEL (reference sequence). V was clipped by 1 base and J by 5 bases, with 15 bases between them. The CDR3 is 15 residues long. The CDR3 region is CASSQVQGRTDEQYF. The DNA of the CDR3 is TGTGCCAGCAGCCAAGTACAGGGTCGTACCGACGAGCAGTACTTC.

The chain has TRBV28 and TRBJ2-3; 9 bases line up with TRBD2. V dropped 2 bases and J dropped 5; count of bases not matched to a gene: 11. The CDR3 covers 17 residues. Germline V gene lookup returns CDR1 MDHEN and CDR2 SYDVKM. The CDR3 DNA follows: TGTGCCAGCAGTTTAATGGCGGGAGGGCCTTTAGTAGATACGCAGTATTTT. Its translation: CASSLMAGGPLVDTQYF.

A single count supports this clone. The rearrangement uses TRBV15 and TRBJ2-7; 7 bases are shared with TRBD2. V dropped 2 bases and J dropped 0; count of bases not matched to a gene: 7. Germline assignment: CDR1 LNHNV and CDR2 YYDKDF (reference sequence). The length of the CDR3 is 16 residues. This CDR3 reads CATSRRSGTVSYEQYF. CDR3 DNA: TGTGCCACCAGCAGAAGGAGCGGGACGGTCTCCTACGAGCAGTACTTC. The full variable domain, completed using reference TRBV15 and TRBJ2-7, is DAMVIQNPRYQVTQFGKPVTLSCSQTLNHNVMYWYQQKSSQAPKLLFHYYDKDFNNEADTPDNFQSRRPNTSFCFLDIRSPGLGDTAMYLCATSRRSGTVSYEQYFGPGTRLTVT.

V usage is TRBV2 and J usage is TRBJ2-2; 8 nucleotides match TRBD2. Looked up from germline, CDR1 is SNHLY and CDR2 is FYNNEI. The CDR3 covers 14 residues. The V segment lost 9 bases and the J segment 0 bases; nucleotides outside the gene matches: 3. The CDR3 loop reads CARELAANTGELFF. In DNA, the CDR3 is TGTGCCAGAGAACTAGCGGCGAACACCGGGGAGCTGTTTTTT.

The genes are TRBV5-6 and TRBJ2-7, with D possibly TRBD2 on 6 matching bases. Trimming shortened V by 3 bases and J by 3 bases, and 10 bases separated the two germline ends. This CDR3 spans 13 amino acids. Germline V gene lookup returns CDR1 SGHDT and CDR2 YYEEEE. DNA for the CDR3: TGTGCCAGCAGCTGGAGGGAAAGCTACGAGCAGTACTTC. Its protein is CASSWRESYEQYF.

Note on this clone: Compared with germline, one end of the junction differs, possibly owing to a read error. The gene calls are TRBV28 and TRBJ2-7; D is uncertain. This CDR3 comprises 11 residues. CDR1 and CDR2 (germline): MDHEN, SYDVKM. The CDR3 DNA reads as TGTGCCAGCAGTTTTTTAGGCGGCTCGGACTTC. This encodes CASSFLGGSDF.

This sequence joins TRBV19 and TRBJ1-1; no definite D call. V was cut by 0 bases and J by 3 bases, with 14 bases left in between. This CDR3 spans 16 amino acids. Germline loops: CDR1 LNHDA, CDR2 SQIVND (reference sequence). CDR3 nucleotides: TGTGCCAGTAGTATAGATAGGAAGATCCTAGACACTGAAGCTTTCTTT. Translating gives CASSIDRKILDTEAFF.

V usage is TRBV27 and J usage is TRBJ2-1; 8 bases fit TRBD1. Germline-derived CDR1 and CDR2 are MNHEY and SMNVEV (reference sequence). The J segment lost 9 bases and the V segment lost 0 bases, leaving 13 bases of the junction unmatched. The length of the CDR3 is 17 residues. The CDR3 DNA is TGTGCCAGCAGTTTATCGCCAGACGGGGCAGGGGGCGGTGAGCAGTTCTTC. It yields the protein CASSLSPDGAGGGEQFF.

A single count supports this clone. The rearrangement joins TRBV29-1 to TRBJ1-3; 9 bases match TRBD1. This CDR3 is 17 amino acids long. V trimming: 5 bases; J trimming: 0 bases; junction bases outside the gene matches: 11. Germline V lookup: CDR1 SQVTM, CDR2 ANQGSEA. CDR3 in DNA: TGCAGCGTTACGGACTCGACAGGGGGTTTCTCTGGAAACACCATATATTTT. It translates to CSVTDSTGGFSGNTIYF.

The J gene is TRBJ2-2, the V gene TRBV28; 9 positions match TRBD1. This CDR3 contains 16 residues. V shed 5 bases, J shed 6 bases, and the junction held 10 bases outside the gene matches. Germline V gene data show CDR1 as MDHEN and CDR2 as SYDVKM. In DNA, the CDR3 is TGTGCCAGCAGTACCTTAGGACAGGGGTTTTCCGGGGAGCTGTTTTTT. Amino acids: CASSTLGQGFSGELFF.

The chain is built from TRBV4-1 and TRBJ2-7; D possibly corresponds to TRBD1 (6 bases). This CDR3 region has 13 residues. Germline CDR1 is MGHRA and CDR2 is YSYEKL. Trimming took 3 bases from V and 3 from J, leaving 9 bases between them. The CDR3 loop is CASSHTGIYEQYF. The CDR3 DNA follows: TGCGCCAGCAGCCATACAGGGATCTACGAGCAGTACTTC.